This TCR beta chain was identified in a study of siplizumab effects on memory and regulatory T cells. General study results and limits: Siplizumab brought about a significant reduction in alloreactive sequences traceable to unstimulated CD4+ memory cells. Naive T cells seemed more diverse than memory cells and seemed major alloresponse contributors. Confirmatory evidence of suppressive function in proliferating siplizumab-culture Tregs was not obtained.

Generated by immunoSEQ multiplex PCR, the TCRdb table keeps only in-frame clones and is missing some. The table records 100,000 or so clones, roughly 93% of them present only once. Remarks on this clone: Antigen specificity is unknown.

The CDR3 has 13 amino acids. Sequencing was performed on non-Treg CD4+ T cells sorted from blood. The clonotype comes from a human donor in good health. The chain links TRBV1 to TRBJ1-2; the table calls TRBD1, which could not be checked here. TRBV1 is termed a pseudogene. The CDR3 nucleotides read TGCACCAGCAGCCAAGATCAGGCCAGTCTGCACACCTTC. It codes for CTSSQDQASLHTF.